The rows below give T cell receptor beta chains drawn from one sample of a study of shared clonotypes between healthy human individuals. Produced via immunoSEQ multiplex PCR; TCRdb's table is partial and in-frame only. The sample lists approximately 980,000 clones; about 80% were seen once. The sample taken for sequencing was memory CD4+ T cells sorted from blood. The receptors were gathered from a man between 18 and 29 years old in good health. Each CDR3 is given with its conserved first and last residue. A D gene is named only where the DNA matches it firmly. Some rows mark clone size as missing; the rest say once, few, many or name a class of expanded clone.

v_gene,d_gene,abundance,j_gene,CDR3nt,CDR3aa
TRBV6-5,.,.,TRBJ1-1,TGTGCCAGCACCCAGAGGGGGAACACTGAAGCTTTCTTT,CASTQRGNTEAFF
TRBV7-6,TRBD1,.,TRBJ2-1,TGTGCCAGCAGCCCCGGGACAGCTTACAATGAGCAGTTCTTC,CASSPGTAYNEQFF
TRBV10-3,TRBD2,once,TRBJ2-1,TGTGCCATCAGCGGAGCGGGAGGTGACAATGAGCAGTTCTTC,CAISGAGGDNEQFF
TRBV19,TRBD1,once,TRBJ1-2,TGTGCCAGTAGTATCGGGACAGGGGGCAGGTTTTTCTATGGCTACACCTTC,CASSIGTGGRFFYGYTF
TRBV7-2,TRBD2,.,TRBJ2-1,TGTGCCAGCAGTCAGGGTAGCGGGACGTACAATGAGCAGTTCTTC,CASSQGSGTYNEQFF
TRBV5-4,.,.,TRBJ1-2,TGTGCCAGCAGCGTGGGTGACAGGAGGTATGGCTACACCTTC,CASSVGDRRYGYTF
TRBV2,.,.,TRBJ2-3,TGTGCCAGCAGTGACGGGACTCCCACAGATACGCAGTATTTT,CASSDGTPTDTQYF
TRBV11-2,.,.,TRBJ2-2,TGTGCCAGCATAACTAACGGGCGCCAGAATGTACGGGAGCTGTTTTTT,CASITNGRQNVRELFF
TRBV2,.,.,TRBJ2-1,TGTGCCAGCAAGGCAGGAGATTCCCGTAACAATGAGCAGTTCTTC,CASKAGDSRNNEQFF
TRBV11-2,TRBD2,.,TRBJ2-7,TGTGCCAGCAGCTTCGGGGCCAGCGGGACCTACGAGCAGTACTTC,CASSFGASGTYEQYF
TRBV2,TRBD1,.,TRBJ1-2,TGTGCCAGCCTCATGACAGGGGCTACCTATGGCTACACCTTC,CASLMTGATYGYTF
TRBV5-6,.,.,TRBJ1-1,TGTGCCAGCAGCTTGGCGCTTGAAGCTTTCTTT,CASSLALEAFF